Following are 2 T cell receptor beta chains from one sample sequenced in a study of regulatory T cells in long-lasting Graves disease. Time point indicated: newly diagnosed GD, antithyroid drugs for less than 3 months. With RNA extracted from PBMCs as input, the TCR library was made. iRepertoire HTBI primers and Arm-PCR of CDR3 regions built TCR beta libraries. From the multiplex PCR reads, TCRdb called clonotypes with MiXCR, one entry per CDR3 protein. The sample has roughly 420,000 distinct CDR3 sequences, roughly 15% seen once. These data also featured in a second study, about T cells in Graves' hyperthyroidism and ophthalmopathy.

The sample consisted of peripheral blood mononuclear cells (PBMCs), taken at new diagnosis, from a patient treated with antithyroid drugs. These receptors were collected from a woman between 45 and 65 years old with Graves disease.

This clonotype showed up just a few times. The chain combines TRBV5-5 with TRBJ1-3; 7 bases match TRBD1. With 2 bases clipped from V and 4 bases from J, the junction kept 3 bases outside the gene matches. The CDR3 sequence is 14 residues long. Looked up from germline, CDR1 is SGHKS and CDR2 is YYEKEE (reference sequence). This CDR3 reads CASSFGTDGNTIYF. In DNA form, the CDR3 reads TGTGCCAGCAGCTTCGGGACAGACGGAAACACCATATATTTT.

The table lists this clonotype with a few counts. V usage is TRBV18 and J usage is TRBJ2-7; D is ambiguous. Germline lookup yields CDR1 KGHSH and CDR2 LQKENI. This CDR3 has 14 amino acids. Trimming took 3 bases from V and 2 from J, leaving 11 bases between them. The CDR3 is CASSPWARTYEQYF. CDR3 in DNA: TGTGCCAGCTCACCGTGGGCACGCACCTACGAGCAGTACTTC.